The clone carrying this T cell receptor (beta chain) was detected only a few times. The data were obtained in a study of neurological immune-mediated disorders. CDR1 KGHSH and CDR2 LQKENI come from the germline V gene. Trimming cost V 2 bases and J 5 bases; bases outside gene matches: 6. There are 15 residues in the CDR3. Synthesis of cDNA was accomplished via 5'RACE employing 10-nucleotide random UMIs. Every sequencing run generated over 170 million TCR-beta sequences from 15-18 subjects. TCRdb analysed the 5' RACE reads with MiXCR anew, one entry per CDR3 protein. The sample shows tens of thousands of distinct CDR3 sequences, roughly 26% of them seen only once.

The J gene is TRBJ2-1, the V gene TRBV18; 7 positions match TRBD1. Source material: PBMCs. This TCR came from a woman aged 70-85 years in good health. Written as DNA, the CDR3 is TGTGCCAGCTCACCAATACAGGGGACCAACAATGAGCAGTTCTTC. Translated, it gives CASSPIQGTNNEQFF.